The 10 T cell receptor beta chains below all came from one sample that was sequenced in a study of tumor and adjacent non-tumor tissue in lung cancer. Three rounds of nested PCR, following a modified ARM-PCR protocol, produced the TCRbeta library. Using its own MiXCR run on the multiplex PCR reads, TCRdb lists one record per CDR3 protein. The data hold roughly 74,000 distinct CDR3 sequences, with more than 65% observed a single time. RNA was extracted from bulk tissue without any cell sorting. This non-tumor lung sample came from over 3 cm beyond the tumor edge. Sequencing was done on a sample of distant non-tumor lung tissue. These TCRs come from a man between 65 and 85 years old with non-small cell lung cancer.

This clonotype was counted only a few times. This may arise from a read error, as a much more abundant clone is one base away. A read error is likely, as this CDR3 ends without the conserved phenylalanine or tryptophan. The chain uses TRBV5-1 and TRBJ2-3; 11 nucleotides line up with TRBD2. The CDR3 is 14 amino acids. Germline values: CDR1 SGHRS, CDR2 YFSETQ. J gave up 2 bases and V 7 bases, and 3 bases lay outside the gene matches. The CDR3 region has the DNA TGCGCCAGCTCTAGCGGGGGGTACACAGATACGCAGTATTGT. Translated: CASSSGGYTDTQYC.

This clonotype was detected a few times. V gene TRBV28 combines with J gene TRBJ2-1, with a possible D match to TRBD2 (6 bases). This CDR3 has 17 amino acids. V shed 7 bases and J shed 1 base, with 20 bases lying between them. The germline CDR1 and CDR2 sequences are MDHEN and SYDVKM. The DNA for the CDR3 is TGTGCCAGCAAATTTATGTTAGGCGGACTATCCTACAATGAGCAGTTCTTC. It is translated as CASKFMLGGLSYNEQFF.

In regard to this clonotype: Germline is not matched at one junction end, which may reflect a read error. The rearrangement joins TRBV11-2 to TRBJ1-2; 9 bases map to TRBD1. The CDR3 is 14 residues long. Looked up from germline, CDR1 is SGHAT and CDR2 is FQNNGV. CDR3 bases: TGTGTCAGCAGCCCGACAGGGGGTACCTATGACTATACCTTC. This encodes CVSSPTGGTYDYTF.

Worth noting for this clonotype: One end of the junction does not line up with germline, which may come from a read error. The V call is TRBV4-1, the J call TRBJ1-1; D call uncertain. There are 11 residues in the CDR3. Looked up from germline, CDR1 is MGHRA and CDR2 is YSYEKL. The CDR3 DNA reads as TGCGCCAGCAGGCAAGGTGGGGAAACTTTATTT. It encodes CASRQGGETLF.

For this clonotype: Sequence at one end of the junction differs from germline and may be a read error. V is TRBV29-1 and J is TRBJ1-1; D unresolved. CDR3 size: 14 residues. The germline CDR1 and CDR2 sequences are SQVTM and ANQGSEA. For the CDR3, the DNA is TGTAGCGCCCAAATATCTAGGGCACTTAGTCGGTCTTTCTTT. It encodes CSAQISRALSRSFF.

For this clonotype: A much larger clone differs from this one at a single base, so this may be a read error. The V and J genes are TRBV2 and TRBJ2-1; TRBD1 matches 9 bases. CDR3 length equals 17 residues. The germline V gene encodes CDR1 SNHLY and CDR2 FYNNEI. CDR3 in DNA: TGTGCCAGCAGTCAAGCGCGAACAGGGGGCATCTACAATGAGCAGTTCTTC. It yields the protein CASSQARTGGIYNEQFF.

Notes on this clonotype: This may come from a read error, since a much larger clone is one base off. The chain recombines TRBV2 with TRBJ1-5, with 7 bases identical to TRBD2. The J call may not be correct, given that the DNA end is closer to TRBJ2-3. In germline, CDR1 is SNHLY, CDR2 FYNNEI. This CDR3 spans 14 amino acids. Here the CDR3 DNA reads TGTGCCAGCACAGGCAGGGAGGGCTATCAGCCCCAGTATTTT. Its translation is CASTGREGYQPQYF.

V usage is TRBV12-3 or TRBV12-4 and J usage is TRBJ2-1; the match to TRBD2 covers 7 bases. This CDR3 has 14 amino acids. V shed 10 bases, J shed 3 bases, and the junction held 9 bases outside the gene matches. CDR3 nucleotides: TGTGCCATCATTGAGAGCGGGAACTACAATGAGCAGTTCTTC. Residues: CAIIESGNYNEQFF.

As regards this clonotype: One end of the junction does not line up with germline, which may come from a read error. J is TRBJ2-7 and V is TRBV4-1; 10 nucleotides align to TRBD2. Per germline, CDR1 MGHRA and CDR2 YSYEKL. This CDR3 contains 16 residues. Here the CDR3 DNA reads TGCGCCAGCAGCCGGACGCTAGCGGGAGAGGTGGACGAGCACTACTTC. Translated: CASSRTLAGEVDEHYF.

Notes on this clonotype: One end of the junction varies from germline; a read error may be responsible. The chain uses TRBV29-1 and TRBJ2-3; 8 positions agree with TRBD1. Looked up from germline, CDR1 is SQVTM and CDR2 is ANQGSEA. The CDR3 is 17 residues long. Here the CDR3 reads CSIETGTAGGEADTQYF. In nucleotides, the CDR3 is TGCAGCATTGAAACAGGAACGGCAGGGGGCGAGGCAGATACGCAGTATTTT.